This entry is about one TCR beta chain. What it recognizes is unknown. This specimen comes from a study of CD8 T cells in Susac syndrome. Whole-study findings and limits: Within Susac syndrome CD4+ T cell repertoires, clonal expansion was not evident.

Germline CDR1 is LGHNA and CDR2 is YNFKEQ. The CDR3 has 17 amino acids. Trimming at V came to 0 bases and at J to 4 bases, leaving 6 bases not matched to a gene. Reverse transcription of about 0.45 to 1 ug RNA was performed with random hexamers. It was immunoSEQ multiplex PCR that amplified TCR beta CDR3 across 54 Vbeta and 13 Jbeta. MiXCR, applied by TCRdb to the immunoSEQ multiplex PCR reads, yields one record per CDR3 protein. This sample has under 200,000 distinct CDR3 sequences, with 94% found just once. TEMRA cells were FACS-enriched, with CD8+ and CD4+ T cells isolated negatively. The chain couples TRBV4-2 to TRBJ2-3; 11 nucleotides line up with TRBD2. The material sequenced was CD4+ T cells from PBMCs. This sequence originates from a human donor with Susac syndrome. CDR3 protein: CASSQDGLAGGPDTQYF. The CDR3 coding sequence is TGTGCCAGCAGCCAAGATGGGCTAGCGGGGGGCCCAGATACGCAGTATTTT.